This T cell receptor (beta chain) came from a study of T cells after posttransplantation cyclophosphamide. Libraries were prepared by immunoSEQ multiplex PCR; TCRdb keeps only in-frame clonotypes and omits some of them. Of around 47,000 clones in the sample, 85% to 95% are singletons; the top ten hold approximately 2.9%. On the day of bone marrow donation, the related graft donor provided peripheral blood. As concerns this clone: Its specificity is unknown.

Study-wide findings and caveats: Blood and skin or GI T cell repertoires showed limited TRB overlap. Later post-transplant blood repertoires were often dominated by donor CD8+ memory clones. TRB clonality was highly associated with recipient CMV seropositivity and reactivation.

CDR1 and CDR2 from the germline V gene are MGHRA and YSYEKL. Trimming at V came to 0 bases and at J to 3 bases, leaving 4 bases not matched to a gene. This CDR3 spans 15 amino acids. The rearrangement links TRBV4-1 to TRBJ2-7; 8 nucleotides line up with TRBD1. What was sequenced was PBMCs. This clonotype was sampled from a woman aged 25 to 39 in good health and a related stem cell transplant donor. The CDR3 here is CASSQETGAIYEQYF. The DNA for the CDR3 is TGCGCCAGCAGCCAAGAGACAGGGGCTATCTACGAGCAGTACTTC.